Each of the 28 T cell receptor beta chains below was sequenced from the same sample in a study of blood T cell repertoires in COVID-19. The assay was immunoSEQ multiplex PCR, and TCRdb's table has in-frame clones only and misses some. The sample lists 85,000 to 90,000 clones; around 93% were seen once. Specimen: peripheral blood. The receptors were sampled from a human donor with active COVID-19. The donor label of this sample is uncertain.

The chain recombines TRBV5-1 with TRBJ1-1; D is uncertain. The CDR3 covers 15 residues. Germline CDR1 is SGHRS and CDR2 is YFSETQ. V was shortened by 2 bases and J by 1 base, with 12 bases between the two germline ends. The chain's CDR3 is CASSFQIEENTEAFF. The CDR3 bases are TGCGCCAGCAGCTTTCAGATCGAAGAGAACACTGAAGCTTTCTTT.

The chain uses TRBV7-2 and TRBJ2-7; D is undetermined. Trimming cost V 0 bases and J 2 bases, with 11 bases left between them. Germline-derived CDR1 and CDR2 are SGHTA and FQGNSA. CDR3 size: 15 residues. The CDR3 reads CASSLATGSAYEQYF. Written as DNA, the CDR3 is TGTGCCAGCAGCTTAGCGACCGGGTCAGCCTACGAGCAGTACTTC.

The V call is TRBV5-5, the J call TRBJ2-7; D gene ambiguous. Looked up from germline, CDR1 is SGHKS and CDR2 is YYEKEE (reference sequence). The CDR3 runs to 17 residues. V lost 0 bases and J 2 bases, leaving 18 bases between the germline ends. The CDR3 nucleotides read TGTGCCAGCAGCTTGGGCCCGACCGGGTATTCACCCTACGAGCAGTACTTC. Protein sequence: CASSLGPTGYSPYEQYF.

The gene calls are TRBV4-1 and TRBJ2-1; TRBD2 matches 11 bases. The CDR3 has 16 residues. Germline CDR1 reads MGHRA; CDR2 reads YSYEKL. V lost 0 bases, J lost 7 bases, and 5 bases stayed unmatched. The CDR3 loop is CASSQDPSGGSNEQFF. CDR3 in DNA: TGCGCCAGCAGCCAAGATCCTAGCGGGGGGAGTAATGAGCAGTTCTTC.

The rearrangement links TRBV3-1 (or the pseudogene TRBV3-2) to TRBJ2-7, with a tentative D call TRBD2 (6 bases). This CDR3 is built from 16 residues. The germline V gene has CDR1 LGHDT and CDR2 YNNKEL (reference sequence). V was trimmed by 0 bases and J by 4 bases, leaving 16 bases between them. The CDR3 DNA reads as TGTGCCAGCAGCCAAGATGGCCAGGACGGGGGATACGAGCAGTACTTC. It codes for CASSQDGQDGGYEQYF.

The chain's CDR3 is CASSASPGPGADTQYF. The CDR3 DNA is TGTGCCAGCAGTGCCTCCCCGGGGCCGGGGGCAGATACGCAGTATTTT. The rearrangement uses TRBV6-4 and TRBJ2-3; D may be TRBD2 (6 bases). Germline lookup yields CDR1 MRHNA and CDR2 SNTAGT. Trimming removed 4 bases from V and 4 bases from J, with 18 bases in between. The CDR3 consists of 16 residues.

The chain joins TRBV4-1 to TRBJ2-7, with 15 bases lining up with TRBD2. The CDR3 runs 17 residues. Per germline, CDR1 MGHRA and CDR2 YSYEKL. Germline trimming cut 0 bases from V and 3 bases from J; bases unmatched to any gene: 3. The CDR3 loop is CASSQERGLAGGYEQYF. The CDR3 DNA reads as TGCGCCAGCAGCCAAGAACGGGGACTAGCGGGGGGCTACGAGCAGTACTTC.

The chain carries TRBV18 and TRBJ1-2; TRBD1 matches at 12 bases. Germline V gives CDR1 KGHSH, CDR2 LQKENI. Trimming took 3 bases from V and 7 from J; bases not matched to a gene: 3. The CDR3 contains 14 residues. Here the CDR3 DNA reads TGTGCCAGCTCACCGGGACAGGGGGCTGGTGGCTACACCTTC. This codes for CASSPGQGAGGYTF. The full variable domain, rest sourced from reference TRBV18 and TRBJ1-2, is NAGVMQNPRHLVRRRGQEARLRCSPMKGHSHVYWYRQLPEEGLKFMVYLQKENIIDESGMPKERFSAEFPKEGPSILRIQQVVRGDSAAYFCASSPGQGAGGYTFGSGTRLTVV.

The chain links TRBV7-9 to TRBJ1-5; D ambiguous. From germline, CDR1 is SEHNR and CDR2 FQNEAQ (reference sequence). The V end lost 3 bases, the J end lost 3 bases, and 9 bases lay between the germline ends. The CDR3 spans 14 residues. The CDR3 spells CASSLKGVNQPQHF. In DNA form, the CDR3 reads TGTGCCAGCAGCTTGAAGGGAGTCAATCAGCCCCAGCATTTT.

The V and J genes are TRBV2 and TRBJ2-3; unclear D gene. CDR3 length: 14 amino acids. V was cut by 8 bases and J by 2 bases, with 14 bases left in between. Germline V gives CDR1 SNHLY, CDR2 FYNNEI. The CDR3 bases are TGTGCCAGCGGATTGACACAGTACACAGATACGCAGTATTTT. It specifies CASGLTQYTDTQYF.

This sequence joins TRBV9 and TRBJ2-7; 8 bases fit TRBD1. Losses at the gene ends were 1 base for V and 6 bases for J; bases not matched to a gene: 9. Germline loops: CDR1 SGDLS, CDR2 YYNGEE. The CDR3 totals 15 residues. The CDR3 loop reads CASSVRGTGQGEQYF. The DNA of the CDR3 is TGTGCCAGCAGCGTAAGGGGGACAGGCCAGGGCGAGCAGTACTTC.

The chain links TRBV7-6 to TRBJ1-4; the D is unclear. This CDR3 comprises 14 residues. Trimming pared 5 bases from V and 8 bases from J, leaving 15 bases between. Germline assignment: CDR1 SGHVS and CDR2 FNYEAQ. CDR3 residues: CASSATIEEEKLFF. For the CDR3, the DNA is TGTGCCAGCAGCGCTACGATCGAGGAAGAAAAACTGTTTTTT.

This chain links TRBV7-8 with TRBJ1-1; D unclear. Germline CDR1 SGHVS, CDR2 FQNEAQ. This CDR3 contains 15 residues. With 0 bases removed from V and 1 base from J, the gap between germline ends came to 9 bases. CDR3 bases: TGTGCCAGCAGCTTAGCAGCGGCAGGGAACACTGAAGCTTTCTTT. The encoded protein is CASSLAAAGNTEAFF.

This chain connects TRBV9 to TRBJ2-2; TRBD1 matches 8 bases. This CDR3 has 16 residues. Germline CDR1 SGDLS, CDR2 YYNGEE. Unmatched junction bases numbered 10, after V lost 2 bases and J lost 7 bases. DNA of the CDR3: TGTGCCAGCAGCGTCGGAGACAGGGGAACGGACGGGGAGCTGTTTTTT. It codes for CASSVGDRGTDGELFF.

The genes are TRBV2 and TRBJ2-7; TRBD2 aligns across 12 bases. Germline CDR1 and CDR2: SNHLY and FYNNEI. The CDR3 has 14 residues. The J segment lost 2 bases and the V segment lost 6 bases, leaving 2 bases of the junction unmatched. CDR3 in DNA: TGTGCCAGCAGGACTAGCGGGGGTACCTACGAGCAGTACTTC. Translated, it gives CASRTSGGTYEQYF.

This clone was found once. V usage is TRBV5-1 and J usage is TRBJ1-1, with a weak D call TRBD1 (5 bases). V lost 4 bases and J lost 1, with 11 bases in between. Germline V gene data show CDR1 as SGHRS and CDR2 as YFSETQ. The CDR3 covers 14 residues. The CDR3, as DNA: TGCGCCAGCAGCCAGGGATGGGAGAACACTGAAGCTTTCTTT. Protein: CASSQGWENTEAFF.

This clone was counted once. The CDR3 reads CASTNSGGVLREQFF. The CDR3 DNA reads TGTGCCAGTACCAATAGCGGGGGGGTGCTTCGTGAGCAGTTCTTC. This sequence joins TRBV19 and TRBJ2-1; 11 positions agree with TRBD2. This CDR3 has 15 residues. The germline V gene has CDR1 LNHDA and CDR2 SQIVND (reference sequence). V gave up 7 bases and J gave up 9 bases; unmatched junction bases: 11. The whole variable domain, remainder taken from reference TRBV19 and TRBJ2-1, is DGGITQSPKYLFRKEGQNVTLSCEQNLNHDAMYWYRQDPGQGLRLIYYSQIVNDFQKGDIAEGYSVSREKKESFPLTVTSAQKNPTAFYLCASTNSGGVLREQFFGPGTRLTVL.

This chain connects TRBV7-8 to TRBJ1-2; 11 positions match TRBD1. J lost 5 bases, V lost 4 bases, and 9 bases had no gene match. The CDR3 contains 16 residues. CDR1 and CDR2 (germline): SGHVS, FQNEAQ. CDR3 nucleotide sequence: TGTGCCAGCAGCTCAGCTACCGGGACAGGGGGATATGGCTACACCTTC. This sequence encodes CASSSATGTGGYGYTF. Based on the CDR3 plus reference TRBV7-8 and TRBJ1-2, the full variable domain is GAGVSQSPRYKVAKRGQDVALRCDPISGHVSLFWYQQALGQGPEFLTYFQNEAQLDKSGLPSDRFFAERPEGSVSTLKIQRTQQEDSAVYLCASSSATGTGGYGYTFGSGTRLTVV.

The chain employs TRBV9 and TRBJ1-2; 10 bases match TRBD1. The CDR3 spans 15 residues. V lost 2 bases and J lost 7; bases outside the gene matches: 8. The germline CDR1 and CDR2 sequences are SGDLS and YYNGEE. CDR3 DNA sequence: TGTGCCAGCAGCGTGACAGGGGGCGGTTTCTCTGGCTACACCTTC. This gives the protein CASSVTGGGFSGYTF. The complete variable domain, with remaining parts taken from reference TRBV9 and TRBJ1-2, reads DSGVTQTPKHLITATGQRVTLRCSPRSGDLSVYWYQQSLDQGLQFLIQYYNGEERAKGNILERFSAQQFPDLHSELNLSSLELGDSALYFCASSVTGGGFSGYTFGSGTRLTVV.

V gene TRBV6-2 or TRBV6-3 combines with J gene TRBJ2-7, with 7 bases that match TRBD1. CDR1 is MNHEY, CDR2 SVGEGT, per germline. Trimming at V came to 5 bases and at J to 9 bases, leaving 10 bases not matched to a gene. The CDR3 is made up of 13 amino acids. The CDR3 coding sequence is TGTGCCAGCAGTCCGGGACAGAGTAACGTGCAGTACTTC. Residues: CASSPGQSNVQYF.

The rearrangement joins TRBV29-1 to TRBJ1-4, with a possible D match to TRBD1 (5 bases). Trimming stripped 7 bases from V and 5 bases from J, with 8 bases between. Germline values: CDR1 SQVTM, CDR2 ANQGSEA. There are 11 residues in the CDR3. CDR3 nucleotide sequence: TGCAGCGCCACAGGAAATGAAAAACTGTTTTTT. It specifies CSATGNEKLFF.

This chain connects TRBV18 to TRBJ2-2; D is possibly TRBD2 (5 bases). The length of the CDR3 is 14 residues. V was trimmed by 1 base and J by 3 bases, leaving 6 bases between them. Germline-derived CDR1 and CDR2 are KGHSH and LQKENI. In DNA form, the CDR3 reads TGTGCCAGCTCACCACAGGGAGACACCGGGGAGCTGTTTTTT. Its translation: CASSPQGDTGELFF.

This chain connects TRBV6-5 to TRBJ2-3; no clear D. The CDR3 loop spans 10 amino acids. From germline, CDR1 is MNHEY and CDR2 SVGAGI. Trimming pared 6 bases from V and 8 bases from J, leaving 6 bases between. CDR3 protein: CASRLGTQYF. Written as DNA, the CDR3 is TGTGCCAGCAGACTCGGTACGCAGTATTTT.

This clone has only a few counts. The sample holds other DNA sequences that translate to the same CDR3. The chain has TRBV5-1 and TRBJ1-6; D is possibly TRBD1 (6 bases). Deletions cut 0 bases from V and 5 bases from J, with 9 bases between. Germline V lookup: CDR1 SGHRS, CDR2 YFSETQ. The CDR3 length is 15 residues. The chain's CDR3 is CASSLDRADNSPLHF. The CDR3 DNA reads as TGCGCCAGCAGCTTGGACAGGGCAGATAATTCACCCCTCCACTTT.

The gene calls are TRBV28 and TRBJ2-5; tentative D call: TRBD2 (6 bases). Germline V gene data show CDR1 as MDHEN and CDR2 as SYDVKM. Trimming left V 3 bases short and J 5 bases short, with 13 bases between. This CDR3 comprises 14 residues. The CDR3 loop is CASSLGGGVETQYF. Written as DNA, the CDR3 is TGTGCCAGCAGTTTGGGGGGAGGAGTGGAGACCCAGTACTTC.

The chain employs TRBV9 and TRBJ2-2, with a weak D call TRBD1 (5 bases). The CDR3 consists of 16 residues. Germline V gives CDR1 SGDLS, CDR2 YYNGEE. Between the trimmed V and J ends, which lost 4 bases and 4 bases, there was a span of 17 bases. CDR3 amino acids: CASSPRQGVATGELFF. DNA of the CDR3: TGTGCCAGCAGCCCGCGTCAAGGGGTGGCCACCGGGGAGCTGTTTTTT.

The chain recombines TRBV20-1 with TRBJ1-4; D not resolved. The V end was cut by 3 bases, the J end by 6 bases, with 8 bases between. Germline CDR1 and CDR2: DFQATT and SNEGSKA (reference sequence). CDR3 size: 12 residues. CDR3 residues: CSASKGDEKLFF. In nucleotides, the CDR3 is TGCAGTGCTAGTAAGGGAGATGAAAAACTGTTTTTT.

The rearrangement uses TRBV5-1 and TRBJ1-2; TRBD1 agrees at 7 bases. J was trimmed by 0 bases and V by 4 bases; bases with no gene match: 3. The germline V gene encodes CDR1 SGHRS and CDR2 YFSETQ. The CDR3 has 14 amino acids. The CDR3 protein is CASSVDRANYGYTF. CDR3 DNA sequence: TGCGCCAGCAGCGTAGACAGGGCTAACTATGGCTACACCTTC.